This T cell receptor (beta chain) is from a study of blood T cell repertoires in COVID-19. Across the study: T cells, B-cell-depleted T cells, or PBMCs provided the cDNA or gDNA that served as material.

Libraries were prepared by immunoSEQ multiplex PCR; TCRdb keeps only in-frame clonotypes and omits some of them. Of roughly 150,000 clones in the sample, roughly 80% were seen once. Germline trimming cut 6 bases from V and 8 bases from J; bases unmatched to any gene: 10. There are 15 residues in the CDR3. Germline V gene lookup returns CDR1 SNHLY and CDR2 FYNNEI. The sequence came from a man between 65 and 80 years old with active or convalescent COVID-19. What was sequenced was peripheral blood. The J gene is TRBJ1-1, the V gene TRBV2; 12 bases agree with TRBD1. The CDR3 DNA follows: TGTGCCAGCAGGACCGGGACAGGGGGCCCAGCGGAAGCTTTCTTT. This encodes CASRTGTGGPAEAFF.